These 5 T cell receptor beta chains share one sample of origin, sequenced in a study of beta chain features in type 1 diabetes. Overall study findings and caveats: Shortening that was moderate but significant affected the TCRB CDR3s of Type 1 diabetes patients in all four CD4+ subsets.

These TCRs are of unknown antigen specificity. Of the isolated RNA, all was reverse transcribed, and so the sequenced material was expressed TCRB transcripts. Assay used: immunoSEQ multiplex PCR; TCRdb lists only in-frame clones, some missing. Of around 600,000 clones listed, around 12% are singletons. Sequences were obtained from naive CD4+ T cells from blood. The receptors stem from a man aged 30-40 years with type 1 diabetes.

The J gene is TRBJ1-5, the V gene TRBV4-3; D is perhaps TRBD1 (5 bases). V was cut by 1 base and J by 5 bases, with 15 bases left in between. From germline, CDR1 is LGHNA and CDR2 YSLEER. This CDR3 is built from 16 residues. The CDR3 coding sequence is TGCGCCAGCAGCCAAGCAGCTGGACACGATTATCAGCCCCAGCATTTT. It translates to CASSQAAGHDYQPQHF.

The chain recombines TRBV13 with TRBJ1-1; no reliable D call. The V gene lost 6 bases and the J gene lost 11 bases, with 16 bases spanning the gap. CDR3 length: 12 residues. Germline lookup yields CDR1 PRHDT and CDR2 FYEKMQ (reference sequence). The CDR3 DNA follows: TGTGCCAGCAGTCGGACGTTTACCGAGGCTTTCTTT. Translated, it gives CASSRTFTEAFF.

This clone came up a few times. This CDR3 reads CASSAAQGAKNIQYF. The CDR3 nucleotides are TGCGCCAGCAGTGCCGCACAGGGGGCCAAAAACATTCAGTACTTC. V is TRBV10-1 and J is TRBJ2-4, with 7 positions matching TRBD1. Germline CDR1 and CDR2: WNHNN and SYGVQD (reference sequence). This CDR3 is built from 15 residues. With 4 bases clipped from V and 1 base from J, the junction kept 4 bases outside the gene matches.

This clone has just a few counts. The chain combines TRBV27 with TRBJ2-2; the D gene is possibly TRBD2 (5 bases). This CDR3 is built from 15 residues. CDR1 is MNHEY, CDR2 SMNVEV, per germline (reference sequence). V was clipped by 3 bases and J by 1 base, with 9 bases between them. The CDR3 sequence: CASSLAGMNTGELFF. CDR3 in DNA: TGTGCCAGCAGTTTGGCCGGGATGAACACCGGGGAGCTGTTTTTT.

A few counts support this clone. The chain has TRBV9 and TRBJ1-4; no definite D call. The CDR3 spans 15 residues. Germline V lookup: CDR1 SGDLS, CDR2 YYNGEE. V was shortened by 3 bases and J by 8 bases, with 17 bases between the two germline ends. Here the CDR3 reads CASSAGPVGREKLFF. The CDR3 DNA is TGTGCCAGCAGCGCAGGACCAGTCGGGAGAGAAAAACTGTTTTTT.